The 3 T cell receptor beta chains reported below all come from one sample, sequenced in a study of cytomegalovirus exposure and HLA in healthy donors. Measured with immunoSEQ multiplex PCR; TCRdb has only the in-frame clones, and not every one. Of tens of thousands of clones in the sample, 97% were seen once. Input material: PBMCs. The receptors derive from a woman aged 18-29 years in good health and CMV-seropositive.

The V call is TRBV9, the J call TRBJ2-5; 9 bases match TRBD1. CDR1 is SGDLS and CDR2 is YYNGEE in the germline V gene. This CDR3 is built from 14 residues. V lost 3 bases, J lost 5 bases, and 5 bases stayed unmatched. This CDR3 is CASSAGTGRETQYF. CDR3 nucleotide sequence: TGTGCCAGCAGCGCCGGGACAGGGAGGGAGACCCAGTACTTC.

The rearrangement uses TRBV27 and TRBJ2-2; D unclear. V was cut by 4 bases and J by 0 bases, with 3 bases left in between. The CDR3 runs 13 residues. Per germline, CDR1 MNHEY and CDR2 SMNVEV (reference sequence). The CDR3 is CASSSSNTGELFF. CDR3 bases: TGTGCCAGCAGTTCATCGAACACCGGGGAGCTGTTTTTT.

The chain carries TRBV5-6 and TRBJ2-7; TRBD2 aligns across 7 bases. Trimming removed 4 bases from V and 2 bases from J; junction bases left unmatched: 6. The CDR3 consists of 14 residues. The germline V gene encodes CDR1 SGHDT and CDR2 YYEEEE. CDR3 sequence reads: CASSDWDYTYEQYF. The CDR3 nucleotides are TGTGCCAGCAGCGATTGGGACTACACCTACGAGCAGTACTTC.